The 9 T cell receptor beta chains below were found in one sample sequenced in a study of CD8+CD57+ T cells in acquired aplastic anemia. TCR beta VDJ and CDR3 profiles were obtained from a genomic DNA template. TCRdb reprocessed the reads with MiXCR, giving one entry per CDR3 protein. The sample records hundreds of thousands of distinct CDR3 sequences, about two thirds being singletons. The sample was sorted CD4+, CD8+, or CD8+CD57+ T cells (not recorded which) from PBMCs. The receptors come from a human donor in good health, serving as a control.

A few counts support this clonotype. CDR3 coding DNA: TGTGCCAGCAGCTTATCCCGGACAGGGGGGTACAATGAGCAGTTCTTC. It codes for CASSLSRTGGYNEQFF. The chain couples TRBV7-9 to TRBJ2-1; TRBD1 aligns across 10 bases. The CDR3 is 16 amino acids. Germline CDR1 reads SEHNR; CDR2 reads FQNEAQ (reference sequence). V lost 2 bases to trimming and J lost 4 bases; unmatched junction nucleotides: 5.

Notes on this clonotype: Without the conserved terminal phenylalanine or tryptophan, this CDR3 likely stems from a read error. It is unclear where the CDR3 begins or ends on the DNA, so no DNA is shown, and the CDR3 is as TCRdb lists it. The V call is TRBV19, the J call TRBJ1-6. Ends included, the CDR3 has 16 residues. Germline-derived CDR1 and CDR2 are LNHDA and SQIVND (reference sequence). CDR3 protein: CATSKRKSSYEQYFGL.

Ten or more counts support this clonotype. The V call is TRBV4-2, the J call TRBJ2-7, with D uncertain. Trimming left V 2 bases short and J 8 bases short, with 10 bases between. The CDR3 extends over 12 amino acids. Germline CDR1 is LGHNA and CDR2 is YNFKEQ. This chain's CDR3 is CASSQTSMQQYF. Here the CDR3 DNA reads TGTGCCAGCAGCCAAACCTCCATGCAGCAGTACTTC.

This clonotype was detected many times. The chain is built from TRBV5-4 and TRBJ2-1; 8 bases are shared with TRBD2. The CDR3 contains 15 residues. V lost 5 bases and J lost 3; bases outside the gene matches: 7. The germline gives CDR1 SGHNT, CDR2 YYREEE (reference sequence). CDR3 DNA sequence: TGTGCCAGCAGAGACCAGCGGGGGTTCTACAATGAGCAGTTCTTC. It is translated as CASRDQRGFYNEQFF.

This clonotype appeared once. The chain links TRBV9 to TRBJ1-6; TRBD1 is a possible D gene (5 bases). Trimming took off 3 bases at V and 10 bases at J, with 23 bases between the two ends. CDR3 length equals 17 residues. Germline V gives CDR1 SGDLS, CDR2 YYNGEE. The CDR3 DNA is TGTGCCAGCAGCGACCGGGACGTAGCCTACGAGCAGTCACCCCTCCACTTT. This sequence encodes CASSDRDVAYEQSPLHF.

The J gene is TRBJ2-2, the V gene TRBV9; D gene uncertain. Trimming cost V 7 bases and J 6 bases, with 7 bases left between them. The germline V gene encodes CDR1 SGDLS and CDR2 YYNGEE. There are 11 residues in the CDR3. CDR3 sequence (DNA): TGTGCCAGCCCACGCGCCGGGGAGCTGTTTTTT. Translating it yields CASPRAGELFF.

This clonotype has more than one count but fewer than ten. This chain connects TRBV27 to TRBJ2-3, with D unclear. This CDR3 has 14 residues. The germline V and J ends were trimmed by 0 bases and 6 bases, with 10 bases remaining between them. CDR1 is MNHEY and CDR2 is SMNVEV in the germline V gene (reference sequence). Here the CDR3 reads CASSLSNGRDTQYF. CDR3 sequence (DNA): TGTGCCAGCAGTTTATCGAACGGTCGGGATACGCAGTATTTT.

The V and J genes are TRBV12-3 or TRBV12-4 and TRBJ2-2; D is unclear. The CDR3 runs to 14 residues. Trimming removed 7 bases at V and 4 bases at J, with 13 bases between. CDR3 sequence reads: CASTLSRSTGELFF. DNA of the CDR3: TGTGCCAGCACCCTAAGCCGGAGCACCGGGGAGCTGTTTTTT.

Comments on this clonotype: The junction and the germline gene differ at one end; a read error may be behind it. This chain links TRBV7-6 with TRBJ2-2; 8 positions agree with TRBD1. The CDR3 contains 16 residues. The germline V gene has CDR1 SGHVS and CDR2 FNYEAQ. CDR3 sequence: CASSLNRGADTGELSW. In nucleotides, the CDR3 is TGTGCCAGCAGTTTAAACAGGGGGGCGGACACCGGGGAGCTGTCTTGG.